One sample yielded the 2 T cell receptor beta chains listed below, sequenced in a study of CD8+ T cells in alopecia areata. Extracted RNA was reverse transcribed into cDNA, the sequencing template. Generated by immunoSEQ multiplex PCR, the TCRdb table keeps only in-frame clones and is missing some. The sample holds tens of thousands of clones; about half are singletons and the top ten take around 21%. The treatment denotes: oral pan-JAK inhibitor, 5-10 mg twice daily. This material consisted of CD8+ T cells sorted from blood, taken at approximately week 37, from a patient treated with tofacitinib. Every receptor here comes from a human donor with alopecia areata.

This clone showed up just once. This rearrangement joins TRBV9 to TRBJ2-3, with TRBD1 identical over 12 bases. The CDR3 totals 17 residues. From germline, CDR1 is SGDLS and CDR2 YYNGEE. V lost 0 bases to trimming and J lost 1 base; unmatched junction nucleotides: 3. CDR3: CASSVEGQGAGTDTQYF. In DNA, the CDR3 is TGTGCCAGCAGCGTAGAGGGACAGGGGGCCGGCACAGATACGCAGTATTTT.

The chain recombines TRBV5-6 with TRBJ1-4; D gene ambiguous. Germline V lookup: CDR1 SGHDT, CDR2 YYEEEE. This CDR3 comprises 13 residues. Trimming shortened V by 2 bases and J by 12 bases, and 14 bases separated the two germline ends. For the CDR3, the DNA is TGTGCCAGCAGCTTCGGCAGTGCGCTGGAACTGTTTTTT. It yields the protein CASSFGSALELFF.